These 9 T cell receptor beta chains were sequenced from one sample in a study of blood T cells in healthy people across ages. Through a sample-barcoded 5' primer and a J-beta primer mix, a second PCR was run for roughly 6 to 11 cycles. TCRdb independently ran MiXCR on the 5' RACE reads; one entry per CDR3 protein. The sample lists roughly 1.5 million distinct CDR3 sequences, approximately 39% occurring once. The sequencing sample was made of blood. The receptors derive from a woman under 30 in good health.

This clonotype was seen a few times. This chain uses TRBV6-2 or TRBV6-3 with TRBJ2-5, with 8 bases matching TRBD1. The CDR3 covers 13 residues. Germline values: CDR1 MNHEY, CDR2 SVGEGT. The junction had 5 bases not matched to a gene; V was cut back by 7 bases and J by 4 bases. The CDR3 DNA reads TGTGCCAGCAAGGGGACAGGACGAGAGACCCAGTACTTC. Translation gives CASKGTGRETQYF.

Remarks on this clonotype: One end of the junction is discordant with germline, which a read error may explain. This chain links TRBV6-6 with TRBJ2-7, with D possibly TRBD2 on 6 matching bases. The CDR3 totals 11 residues. CDR1 is MNHNY, CDR2 SVGAGI, per germline (reference sequence). The CDR3 DNA reads TGTGCCAGCACCAAGGACTACGAGCAGCACTTC. It translates to CASTKDYEQHF.

The CDR3 here is CASSLGRGSGNTIYF. The CDR3 nucleotides are TGCGCCAGCAGCTTGGGTCGGGGCTCTGGAAACACCATATATTTT. The V gene is TRBV5-1, the J gene TRBJ1-3; D is unclear. V shed 0 bases and J shed 0 bases, with 7 bases lying between them. The CDR3 loop spans 15 amino acids. Germline V gene lookup returns CDR1 SGHRS and CDR2 YFSETQ.

There are a few counts of this clonotype. The CDR3 nucleotides read TGTGCCAGCAGTGATGCAGGGACTGGGGCCAACGTCCTGACTTTC. Amino acids: CASSDAGTGANVLTF. The V call is TRBV25-1, the J call TRBJ2-6; maybe TRBD1 (5 bases). The CDR3 is made up of 15 amino acids. V was trimmed by 3 bases and J by 2 bases, leaving 8 bases between them. The germline gives CDR1 MGHDK, CDR2 SYGVNS.

The chain is built from TRBV7-9 and TRBJ1-1, with D uncertain. Per germline, CDR1 SEHNR and CDR2 FQNEAQ (reference sequence). V gave up 5 bases and J gave up 6 bases, with 16 bases separating them. CDR3 length: 14 residues. As DNA, the CDR3 is TGTGCCAGCAGCCTCCCGACCCAGGCCTCTGAAGCTTTCTTT. This codes for CASSLPTQASEAFF.

About this clonotype: The junction departs from the called germline gene at one end, perhaps through a read error. The rearrangement joins TRBV29-1 to TRBJ1-2; no firm D call. Per germline, CDR1 SQVTM and CDR2 ANQGSEA. The CDR3 loop spans 12 amino acids. The CDR3 DNA sequence: TGCAGCGTTGGTACAGAACAATATGGCTGCACCTTC. Translating it yields CSVGTEQYGCTF.

The chain has TRBV5-1 and TRBJ2-4, with TRBD1 matching over 11 bases. Unmatched junction bases numbered 6, after V lost 4 bases and J lost 9 bases. The CDR3 loop spans 14 amino acids. CDR1 is SGHRS, CDR2 YFSETQ, per germline. The CDR3, as DNA: TGCGCCAGCAGCGTCCGGGACAGGGGGTTCATTCAGTACTTC. It codes for CASSVRDRGFIQYF. Using reference TRBV5-1 and TRBJ2-4 for the parts outside the CDR3, the full variable domain is KAGVTQTPRYLIKTRGQQVTLSCSPISGHRSVSWYQQTPGQGLQFLFEYFSETQRNKGNFPGRFSGRQFSNSRSEMNVSTLELGDSALYLCASSVRDRGFIQYFGAGTRLSVL.

This rearrangement joins TRBV28 to TRBJ2-4; 11 positions agree with TRBD2. TRBJ2-7 matches the DNA end more closely, so the J call is doubtful. The CDR3 loop spans 15 amino acids. Germline V gene lookup returns CDR1 MDHEN and CDR2 SYDVKM. The CDR3 protein is CASREASGRFHEQYF. Here the CDR3 DNA reads TGTGCCAGCAGAGAAGCTAGCGGGAGGTTCCACGAGCAGTACTTC.

This rearrangement joins TRBV20-1 to TRBJ2-5; no clear D. This CDR3 is built from 14 residues. Germline CDR1 and CDR2: DFQATT and SNEGSKA (reference sequence). Deletions cut 5 bases from V and 5 bases from J, with 18 bases between. For the CDR3, the DNA is TGCAGTGCTCGTTTACCTGGTTTCGGTGAGACCCAGTACTTC. Amino acids: CSARLPGFGETQYF.